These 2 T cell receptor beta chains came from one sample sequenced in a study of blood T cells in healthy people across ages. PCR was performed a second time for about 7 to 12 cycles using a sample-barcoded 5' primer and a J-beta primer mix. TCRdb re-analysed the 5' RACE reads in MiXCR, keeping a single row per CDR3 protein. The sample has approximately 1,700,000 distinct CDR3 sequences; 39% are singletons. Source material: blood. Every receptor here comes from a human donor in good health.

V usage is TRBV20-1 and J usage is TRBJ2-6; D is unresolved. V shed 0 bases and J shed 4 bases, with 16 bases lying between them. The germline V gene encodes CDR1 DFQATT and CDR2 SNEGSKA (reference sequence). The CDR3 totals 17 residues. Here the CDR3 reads CSARERGESLGANVLTF. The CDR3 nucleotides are TGCAGTGCTAGAGAGAGAGGAGAGTCCTTGGGGGCCAACGTCCTGACTTTC.

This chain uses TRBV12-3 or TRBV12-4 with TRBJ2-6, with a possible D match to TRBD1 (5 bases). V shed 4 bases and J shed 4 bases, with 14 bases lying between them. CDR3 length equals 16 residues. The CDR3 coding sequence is TGTGCCAGCAGTTCTTCCAGGGAAACCGGGGCCAACGTCCTGACTTTC. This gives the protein CASSSSRETGANVLTF.